This passage covers 21 T cell receptor beta chains from one sample sequenced in a study of neurological immune-mediated disorders. TCRdb recomputed calls from the 5' RACE reads with MiXCR, one row per CDR3 protein. The table shows 40,000 or so distinct CDR3 sequences, with over 12% occurring only once. Sequenced: PBMCs. These receptors originate from a woman in her forties or fifties with HTLV-1-associated myelopathy (HAM/TSP).

This clonotype was observed many times. The V gene is TRBV6-1, the J gene TRBJ2-3; D uncertain. Looked up from germline, CDR1 is MNHNS and CDR2 is SASEGT. The CDR3 has 12 amino acids. Trimming removed 3 bases at V and 5 bases at J, with 6 bases between. The CDR3 DNA reads as TGTGCCAGCAGTGACGCTGAAGATACGCAGTATTTT. Protein: CASSDAEDTQYF.

This clonotype was observed many times. The chain employs TRBV2 and TRBJ2-1; TRBD2 is a possible D gene (5 bases). Germline V CDR1 and CDR2: SNHLY, FYNNEI. Deletions cut 5 bases from V and 1 base from J, with 12 bases between. The CDR3 is made up of 15 amino acids. CDR3: CASSSPDSSYNEQFF. The CDR3 nucleotides read TGTGCCAGCAGTTCCCCGGACTCATCCTACAATGAGCAGTTCTTC.

This clonotype has only a few counts. V gene TRBV13 combines with J gene TRBJ1-6, with TRBD1 identical over 7 bases. Germline assignment: CDR1 PRHDT and CDR2 FYEKMQ (reference sequence). The CDR3 has 14 residues. V was pared by 7 bases and J by 11 bases, with 11 bases of the junction left unmatched. CDR3: CASTVDRRLTPLHF. The DNA of the CDR3 is TGTGCCAGCACGGTGGACAGGAGGTTGACACCCCTCCACTTT.

In this sample, this clonotype turned up many times. The chain has TRBV5-1 and TRBJ1-1, with no clear D. Germline V CDR1 and CDR2: SGHRS, YFSETQ. Trimming took 3 bases from V and 7 from J, leaving 7 bases between them. This CDR3 spans 11 amino acids. CDR3 protein: CASSSALEAFF. The DNA for the CDR3 is TGCGCCAGCAGCTCGGCCCTTGAAGCTTTCTTT.

This clonotype was observed many times. This chain joins TRBV7-9 and TRBJ2-7, with TRBD1 identical over 7 bases. V trimming: 5 bases; J trimming: 4 bases; junction bases outside the gene matches: 2. The germline gives CDR1 SEHNR, CDR2 FQNEAQ (reference sequence). The CDR3 runs 12 residues. This CDR3 reads CASSQTGYEQYF. CDR3 bases: TGTGCCAGCAGCCAGACAGGGTACGAGCAGTACTTC.

This clonotype was seen repeatedly, ten times or more. J is TRBJ2-3 and V is TRBV4-3; tentative D call: TRBD2 (5 bases). Germline CDR1 LGHNA, CDR2 YSLEER. Trimming shortened V by 0 bases and J by 11 bases, and 12 bases separated the two germline ends. This CDR3 has 13 amino acids. CDR3 amino acids: CASSQDWSGRQYF. CDR3 bases: TGCGCCAGCAGCCAAGATTGGAGCGGAAGGCAGTATTTT.

This clonotype has a handful of counts. This chain joins TRBV20-1 and TRBJ2-1, with 8 bases fitting TRBD1. Germline V CDR1 and CDR2: DFQATT, SNEGSKA (reference sequence). V was pared by 6 bases and J by 7 bases, with 14 bases of the junction left unmatched. This CDR3 has 15 amino acids. CDR3 in DNA: TGCAGTGCCGACTCGAGGACAGGGAAGAAAAATGAGCAGTTCTTC. This encodes CSADSRTGKKNEQFF.

This clonotype was counted ten times or more. The gene calls are TRBV5-6 and TRBJ1-2, with TRBD1 as a possible D gene (5 bases). Germline lookup yields CDR1 SGHDT and CDR2 YYEEEE. The CDR3 consists of 13 residues. Trimming pared 2 bases from V and 10 bases from J, leaving 15 bases between. This chain's CDR3 is CASSFQGLVPYTF. The CDR3 DNA reads TGTGCCAGCAGCTTCCAGGGACTTGTGCCCTACACCTTC.

This clonotype was found many times. The chain's CDR3 is CASSLATGGLYGYTF. In DNA form, the CDR3 reads TGCGCCAGCAGCTTGGCGACAGGGGGCTTGTATGGCTACACCTTC. The J gene is TRBJ1-2, the V gene TRBV5-1, with 10 nucleotides matching TRBD1. V shed 0 bases and J 5 bases; nucleotides not matched to a gene: 4. This CDR3 is built from 15 residues. Germline CDR1 SGHRS, CDR2 YFSETQ. Looking up the rest from reference TRBV5-1 and TRBJ1-2 gives the full variable domain: KAGVTQTPRYLIKTRGQQVTLSCSPISGHRSVSWYQQTPGQGLQFLFEYFSETQRNKGNFPGRFSGRQFSNSRSEMNVSTLELGDSALYLCASSLATGGLYGYTFGSGTRLTVV.

This clonotype was counted many times. The gene calls are TRBV5-5 and TRBJ2-3; D is possibly TRBD1 (6 bases). Germline V gene sequence: CDR1 SGHKS, CDR2 YYEKEE (reference sequence). The V end was cut by 2 bases, the J end by 0 bases, with 13 bases between. CDR3 length: 16 residues. The CDR3 here is CASSFVGTSSTDTQYF. CDR3 DNA: TGTGCCAGCAGCTTCGTGGGGACAAGCAGCACAGATACGCAGTATTTT.

This clonotype appeared many times. The chain uses TRBV4-3 and TRBJ2-2; 10 bases are shared with TRBD2. This CDR3 comprises 16 residues. In germline, CDR1 is LGHNA, CDR2 YSLEER. V shed 4 bases and J 1 base; nucleotides not matched to a gene: 3. DNA of the CDR3: TGCGCCAGCAGCCCTAGACTAGCGGGGAACACCGGGGAGCTGTTTTTT. It encodes CASSPRLAGNTGELFF.

This clonotype came up many times. V usage is TRBV11-3 and J usage is TRBJ1-1, with D hard to call. CDR3 size: 14 residues. V was trimmed by 5 bases and J by 2 bases, leaving 12 bases between them. Looked up from germline, CDR1 is SGHNT and CDR2 is YENEEA. In DNA, the CDR3 is TGTGCCAGCAGCCCTGGAGGGTCCAACACTGAAGCTTTCTTT. Its protein product is CASSPGGSNTEAFF.

In its sample, this clonotype was seen many times. The rearrangement joins TRBV6-5 to TRBJ1-5, with D unresolved. This CDR3 comprises 20 residues. In germline, CDR1 is MNHEY, CDR2 SVGAGI. The V end lost 4 bases, the J end lost 2 bases, and 27 bases lay between the germline ends. Here the CDR3 reads CASSSRPAGMEGSGNQPQHF. DNA for the CDR3: TGTGCCAGCAGTTCTCGGCCGGCGGGTATGGAAGGGAGTGGCAATCAGCCCCAGCATTTT.

This clonotype was observed many times. The chain carries TRBV3-1 and TRBJ2-3; D remains ambiguous. The germline V gene has CDR1 LGHDT and CDR2 YNNKEL (reference sequence). V was trimmed by 3 bases and J by 5 bases, leaving 12 bases between them. This CDR3 comprises 14 residues. Here the CDR3 DNA reads TGTGCCAGCAGCCACCCTCTTCCAGTAGATACGCAGTATTTT. It codes for CASSHPLPVDTQYF.

At least ten counts were recorded for this clonotype. The chain has TRBV6-2 or TRBV6-3 and TRBJ1-2; no clear D gene. V lost 7 bases and J lost 8, with 11 bases in between. This CDR3 contains 11 residues. The V gene's germline CDR1 is MNHEY and CDR2 SVGEGT. The chain's CDR3 is CASTHSGGYTF. The CDR3 bases are TGTGCCAGCACCCACTCGGGAGGCTACACCTTC.

This clonotype was counted at least ten times. The V and J genes are TRBV7-2 and TRBJ2-5; TRBD1 or TRBD2 may be the D gene (6 bases each). The CDR3 is 14 residues long. Germline V lookup: CDR1 SGHTA, CDR2 FQGNSA. Trimming removed 2 bases at V and 4 bases at J, with 11 bases between. The CDR3 sequence is CASSLLGGGETQYF. CDR3 nucleotides: TGTGCCAGCAGCTTACTGGGGGGCGGAGAGACCCAGTACTTC.

The CDR3 reads CASSKQGGRGRYSNQHQHF. CDR3 coding DNA: TGTGCCAGCAGCAAACAGGGGGGACGGGGGCGGTATAGCAATCAGCACCAGCATTTT. The chain recombines TRBV21-1 with TRBJ1-5; whether TRBD1, the table's D call, matches the DNA was not checked. TRBV21-1 is labeled a pseudogene. This CDR3 contains 19 residues.

This clonotype was seen ten or more times. J is TRBJ1-2 and V is TRBV20-1; the D gene is possibly TRBD1 (5 bases). Germline assignment: CDR1 DFQATT and CDR2 SNEGSKA (reference sequence). The CDR3 contains 14 residues. V was trimmed by 5 bases and J by 2 bases, leaving 15 bases between them. The CDR3 region has the DNA TGCAGTGCTGGGAAGGGGACCGAGAACTATGGCTACACCTTC. It encodes CSAGKGTENYGYTF.

In this sample, this clonotype turned up many times. The CDR3 coding sequence is TGTGCCAGCAGTTTAACAGGGGGCGGCACAGATACGCAGTATTTT. It specifies CASSLTGGGTDTQYF. J is TRBJ2-3 and V is TRBV25-1; 9 positions match TRBD1. This CDR3 is built from 15 residues. CDR1 is MGHDK, CDR2 SYGVNS, per germline. After removal of 5 bases from V and 1 base from J, the junction contained 4 bases not matched to a gene.

This clonotype came up many times. This chain joins TRBV20-1 and TRBJ2-3, with TRBD2 matching over 12 bases. CDR3 length: 17 amino acids. Germline loops: CDR1 DFQATT, CDR2 SNEGSKA (reference sequence). The ends lost 6 bases at V and 1 base at J; junction bases unmatched: 11. CDR3 nucleotide sequence: TGCAGTGCCAATGACTACCGACTAGCGGGGGGCACAGATACGCAGTATTTT. Amino acids: CSANDYRLAGGTDTQYF.

Ten or more counts support this clonotype. The chain carries TRBV20-1 and TRBJ1-2; 7 bases match TRBD1. The V segment lost 2 bases and the J segment 3 bases; nucleotides outside the gene matches: 9. The CDR3 runs 15 residues. Germline CDR1 DFQATT, CDR2 SNEGSKA (reference sequence). CDR3: CSARLDRFSDYGYTF. CDR3 in DNA: TGCAGTGCTAGACTGGACAGGTTTTCTGACTATGGCTACACCTTC.